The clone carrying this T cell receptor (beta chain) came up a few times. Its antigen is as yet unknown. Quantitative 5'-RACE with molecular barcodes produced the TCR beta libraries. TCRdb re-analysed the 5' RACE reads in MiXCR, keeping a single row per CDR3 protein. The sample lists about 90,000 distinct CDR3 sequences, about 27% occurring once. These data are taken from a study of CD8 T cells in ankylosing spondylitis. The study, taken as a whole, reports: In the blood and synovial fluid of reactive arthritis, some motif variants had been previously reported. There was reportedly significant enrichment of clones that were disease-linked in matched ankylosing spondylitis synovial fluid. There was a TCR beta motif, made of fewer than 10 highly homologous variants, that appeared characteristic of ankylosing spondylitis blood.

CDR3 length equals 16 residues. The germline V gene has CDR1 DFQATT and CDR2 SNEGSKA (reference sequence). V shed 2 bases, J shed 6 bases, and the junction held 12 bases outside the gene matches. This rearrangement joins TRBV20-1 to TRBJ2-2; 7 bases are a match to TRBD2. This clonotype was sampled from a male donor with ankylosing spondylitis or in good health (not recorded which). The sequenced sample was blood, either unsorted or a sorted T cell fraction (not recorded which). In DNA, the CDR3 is TGCAGTGCTAGACGGGCGTGGCCTAGCGGAGCCGGGGAGCTGTTTTTT. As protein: CSARRAWPSGAGELFF.